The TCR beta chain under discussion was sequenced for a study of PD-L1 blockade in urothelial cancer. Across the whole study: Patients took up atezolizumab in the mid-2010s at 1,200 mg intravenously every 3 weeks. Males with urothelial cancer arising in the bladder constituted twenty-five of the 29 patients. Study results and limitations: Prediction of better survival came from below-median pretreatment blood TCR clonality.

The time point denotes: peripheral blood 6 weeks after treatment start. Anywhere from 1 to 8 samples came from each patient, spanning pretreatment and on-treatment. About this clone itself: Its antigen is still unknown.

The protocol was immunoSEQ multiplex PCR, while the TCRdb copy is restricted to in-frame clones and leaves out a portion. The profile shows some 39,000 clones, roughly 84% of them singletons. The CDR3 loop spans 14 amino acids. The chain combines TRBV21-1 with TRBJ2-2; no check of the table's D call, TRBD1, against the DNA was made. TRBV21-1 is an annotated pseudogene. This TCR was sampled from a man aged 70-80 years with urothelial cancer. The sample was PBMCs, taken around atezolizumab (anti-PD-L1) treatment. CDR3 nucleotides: TGTGCCAGCAGTAGACAGGGAGGCTCCGGGGAGCTGTTTTTT. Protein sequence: CASSRQGGSGELFF.